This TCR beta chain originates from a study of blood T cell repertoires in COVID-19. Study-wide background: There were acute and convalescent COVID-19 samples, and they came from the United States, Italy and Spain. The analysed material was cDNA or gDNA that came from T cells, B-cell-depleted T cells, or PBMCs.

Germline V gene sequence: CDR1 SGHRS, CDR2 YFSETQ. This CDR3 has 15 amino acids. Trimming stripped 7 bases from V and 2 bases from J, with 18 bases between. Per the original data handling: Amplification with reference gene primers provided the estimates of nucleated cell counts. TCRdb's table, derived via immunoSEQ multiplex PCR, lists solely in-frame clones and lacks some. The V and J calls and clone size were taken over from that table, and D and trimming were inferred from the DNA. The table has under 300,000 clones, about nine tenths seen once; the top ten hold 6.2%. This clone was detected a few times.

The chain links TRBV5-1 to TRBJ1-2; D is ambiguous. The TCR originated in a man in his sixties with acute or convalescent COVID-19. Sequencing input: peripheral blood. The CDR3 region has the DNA TGCGCCAGCGCCTTGGGGTTTGGCACCAACTATGGCTACACCTTC. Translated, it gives CASALGFGTNYGYTF.